This record covers a single T cell receptor beta chain. As yet, its antigen is unknown. The sample originates from a study of a mutant IDH1 vaccine in newly diagnosed glioma. Study at large: The start of vaccination came 4-6 weeks after radiotherapy alone, or with temozolomide cycles. Sex among treated patients split about 60% male, approximately 38% female; mean age was approximately 41 years.

Generated by immunoSEQ multiplex PCR, the TCRdb table keeps only in-frame clones and is missing some. The table shows 40,000 to 50,000 clones, with 85% to 90% occurring only once. Time point specified: week 35, safety follow-up. In the vaccine, a single dose held 300 ug of the mutant IDH1 20-mer peptide, along with topical imiquimod. CDR1 and CDR2 (germline): LGHNA, YSLEER. The CDR3 has 16 amino acids. V shed 0 bases and J 2 bases; nucleotides not matched to a gene: 5. Study-level findings and limits: The vaccine induced immune responses, and these occurred in roughly 95% of patients.

This specimen was PBMCs, taken from a glioma patient whose treatment included an IDH1 peptide vaccine. The TCR originated in a man aged 40-50 years with glioma. This rearrangement joins TRBV4-3 to TRBJ2-7; 9 bases map to TRBD2. The CDR3 here is CASSQDPTSGTYEQYF. The CDR3 bases are TGCGCCAGCAGCCAAGATCCGACTAGCGGAACCTACGAGCAGTACTTC.